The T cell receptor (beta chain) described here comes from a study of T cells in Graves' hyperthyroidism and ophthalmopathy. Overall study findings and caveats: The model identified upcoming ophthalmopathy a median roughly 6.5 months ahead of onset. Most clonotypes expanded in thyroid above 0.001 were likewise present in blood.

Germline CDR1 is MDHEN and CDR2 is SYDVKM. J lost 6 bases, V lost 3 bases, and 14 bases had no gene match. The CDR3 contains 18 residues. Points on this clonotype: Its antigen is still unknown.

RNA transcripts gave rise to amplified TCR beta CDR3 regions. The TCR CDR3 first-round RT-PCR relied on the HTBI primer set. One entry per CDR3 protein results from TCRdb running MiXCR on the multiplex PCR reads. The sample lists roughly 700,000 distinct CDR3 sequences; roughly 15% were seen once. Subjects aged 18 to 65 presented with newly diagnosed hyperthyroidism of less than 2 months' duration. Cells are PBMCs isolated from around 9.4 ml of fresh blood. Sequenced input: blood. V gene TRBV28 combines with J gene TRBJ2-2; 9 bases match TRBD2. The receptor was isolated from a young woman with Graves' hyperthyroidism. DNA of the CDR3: TGTGCCAGCAGTTTTAGGGTCGGAATAGCGGGAGTTTCCGGGGAGCTGTTTTTT. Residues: CASSFRVGIAGVSGELFF.